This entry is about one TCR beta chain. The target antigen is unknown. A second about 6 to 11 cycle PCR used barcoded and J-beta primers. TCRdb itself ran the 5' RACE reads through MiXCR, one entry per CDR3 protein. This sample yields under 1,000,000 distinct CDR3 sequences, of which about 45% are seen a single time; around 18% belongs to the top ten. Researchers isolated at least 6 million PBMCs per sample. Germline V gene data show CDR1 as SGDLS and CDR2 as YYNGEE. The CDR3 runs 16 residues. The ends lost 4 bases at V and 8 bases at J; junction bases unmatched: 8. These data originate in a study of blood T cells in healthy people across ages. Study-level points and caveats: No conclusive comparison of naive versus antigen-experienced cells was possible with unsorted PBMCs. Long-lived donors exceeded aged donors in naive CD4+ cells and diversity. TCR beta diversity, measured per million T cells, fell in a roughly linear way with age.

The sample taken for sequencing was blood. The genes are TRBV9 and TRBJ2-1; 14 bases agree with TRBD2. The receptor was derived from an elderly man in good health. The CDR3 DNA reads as TGTGCCAGCAGCCCCCGGGGGACTAGCGGGAGCGATGAGCAGTTCTTC. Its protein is CASSPRGTSGSDEQFF.